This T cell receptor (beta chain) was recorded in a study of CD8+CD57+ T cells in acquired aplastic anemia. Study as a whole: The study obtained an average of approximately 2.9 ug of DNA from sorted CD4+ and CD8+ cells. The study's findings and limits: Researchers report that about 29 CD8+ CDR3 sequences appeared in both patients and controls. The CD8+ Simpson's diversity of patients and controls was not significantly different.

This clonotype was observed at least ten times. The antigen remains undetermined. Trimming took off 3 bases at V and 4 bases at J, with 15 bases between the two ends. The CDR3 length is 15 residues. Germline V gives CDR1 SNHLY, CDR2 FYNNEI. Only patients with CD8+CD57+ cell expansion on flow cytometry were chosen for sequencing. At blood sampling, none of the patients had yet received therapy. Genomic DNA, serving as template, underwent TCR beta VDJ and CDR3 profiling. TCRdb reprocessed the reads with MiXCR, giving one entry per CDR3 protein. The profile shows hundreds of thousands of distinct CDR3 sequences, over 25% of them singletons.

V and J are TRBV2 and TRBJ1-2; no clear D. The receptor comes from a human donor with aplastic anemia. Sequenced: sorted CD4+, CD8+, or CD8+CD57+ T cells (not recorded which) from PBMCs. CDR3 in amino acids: CASSEVLGSSYGYTF. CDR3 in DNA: TGTGCCAGCAGTGAGGTCCTAGGGAGTTCCTATGGCTACACCTTC.